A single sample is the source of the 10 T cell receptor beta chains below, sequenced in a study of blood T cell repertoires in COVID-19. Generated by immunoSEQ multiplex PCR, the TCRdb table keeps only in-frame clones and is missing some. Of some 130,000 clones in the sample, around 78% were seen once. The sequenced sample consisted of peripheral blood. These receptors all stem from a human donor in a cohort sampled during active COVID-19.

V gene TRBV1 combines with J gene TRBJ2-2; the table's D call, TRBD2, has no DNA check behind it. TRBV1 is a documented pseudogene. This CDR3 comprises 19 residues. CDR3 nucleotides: TGCACCAGCAGCCAGCCCGGCGGACTAGCCCCACCGAACACCGGGGAGCTGTTTTTT. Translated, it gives CTSSQPGGLAPPNTGELFF.

The CDR3: CASSIGQGNTGELFF. In DNA, the CDR3 is TGTGCCAGTAGTATAGGACAGGGTAACACCGGGGAGCTGTTTTTT. The chain is built from TRBV19 and TRBJ2-2; the match to TRBD1 covers 7 bases. The CDR3 has 15 residues. Losses at the gene ends were 1 base for V and 2 bases for J; bases not matched to a gene: 1. The germline gives CDR1 LNHDA, CDR2 SQIVND (reference sequence).

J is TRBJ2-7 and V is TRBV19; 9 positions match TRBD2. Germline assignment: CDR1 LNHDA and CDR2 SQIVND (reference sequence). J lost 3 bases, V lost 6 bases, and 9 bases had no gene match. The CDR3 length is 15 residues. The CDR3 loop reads CASRQRGSGGYEQYF. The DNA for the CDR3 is TGTGCCAGTAGACAGCGTGGTAGCGGGGGCTACGAGCAGTACTTC.

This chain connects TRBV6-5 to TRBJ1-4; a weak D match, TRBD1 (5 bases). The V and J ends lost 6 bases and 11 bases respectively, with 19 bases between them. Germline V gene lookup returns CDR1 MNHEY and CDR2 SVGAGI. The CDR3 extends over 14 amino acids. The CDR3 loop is CASRHEEGRRKLFF. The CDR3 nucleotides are TGTGCCAGCAGGCACGAGGAGGGGCGGCGTAAACTGTTTTTT.

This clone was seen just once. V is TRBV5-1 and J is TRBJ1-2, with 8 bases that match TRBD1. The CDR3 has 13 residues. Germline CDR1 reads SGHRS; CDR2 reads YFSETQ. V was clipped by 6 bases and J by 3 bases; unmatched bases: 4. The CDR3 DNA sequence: TGCGCCAGCAACGAACAGGGGGACTATGGCTACACCTTC. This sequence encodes CASNEQGDYGYTF.

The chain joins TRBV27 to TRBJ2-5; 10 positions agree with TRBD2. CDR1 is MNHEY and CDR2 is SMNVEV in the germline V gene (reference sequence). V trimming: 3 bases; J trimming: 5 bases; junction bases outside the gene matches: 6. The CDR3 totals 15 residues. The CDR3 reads CASSLSGGARETQYF. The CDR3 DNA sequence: TGTGCCAGCAGTTTGAGCGGGGGGGCGAGGGAGACCCAGTACTTC.

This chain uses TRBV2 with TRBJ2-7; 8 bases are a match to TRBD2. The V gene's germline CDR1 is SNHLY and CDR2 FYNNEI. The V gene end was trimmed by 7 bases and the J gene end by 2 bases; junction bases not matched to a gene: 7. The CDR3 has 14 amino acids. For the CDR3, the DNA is TGTGCCAGCATTAATAGCGGGGCCCCCTACGAGCAGTACTTC. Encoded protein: CASINSGAPYEQYF. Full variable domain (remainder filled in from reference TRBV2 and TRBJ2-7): EPEVTQTPSHQVTQMGQEVILRCVPISNHLYFYWYRQILGQKVEFLVSFYNNEISEKSEIFDDQFSVERPDGSNFTLKIRSTKLEDSAMYFCASINSGAPYEQYFGPGTRLTVT.

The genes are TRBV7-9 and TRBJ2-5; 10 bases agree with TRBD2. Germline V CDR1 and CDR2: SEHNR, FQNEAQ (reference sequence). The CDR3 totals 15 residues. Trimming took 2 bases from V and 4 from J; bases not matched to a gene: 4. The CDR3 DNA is TGTGCCAGCAGCTTACTAGCGGGGGCGGGAGAGACCCAGTACTTC. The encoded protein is CASSLLAGAGETQYF.

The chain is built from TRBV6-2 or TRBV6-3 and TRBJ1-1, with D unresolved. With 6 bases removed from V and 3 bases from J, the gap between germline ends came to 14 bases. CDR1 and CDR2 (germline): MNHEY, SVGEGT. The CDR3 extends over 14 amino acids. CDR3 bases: TGTGCCAGCAGCCCCCGGTTTCTGGACACTGAAGCTTTCTTT. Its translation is CASSPRFLDTEAFF.

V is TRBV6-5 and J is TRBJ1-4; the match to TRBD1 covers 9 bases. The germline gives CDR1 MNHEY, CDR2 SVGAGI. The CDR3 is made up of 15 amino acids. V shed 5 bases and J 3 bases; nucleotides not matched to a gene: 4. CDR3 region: CASSPGQGANEKLFF. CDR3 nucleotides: TGTGCCAGCAGTCCGGGACAGGGTGCTAATGAAAAACTGTTTTTT.